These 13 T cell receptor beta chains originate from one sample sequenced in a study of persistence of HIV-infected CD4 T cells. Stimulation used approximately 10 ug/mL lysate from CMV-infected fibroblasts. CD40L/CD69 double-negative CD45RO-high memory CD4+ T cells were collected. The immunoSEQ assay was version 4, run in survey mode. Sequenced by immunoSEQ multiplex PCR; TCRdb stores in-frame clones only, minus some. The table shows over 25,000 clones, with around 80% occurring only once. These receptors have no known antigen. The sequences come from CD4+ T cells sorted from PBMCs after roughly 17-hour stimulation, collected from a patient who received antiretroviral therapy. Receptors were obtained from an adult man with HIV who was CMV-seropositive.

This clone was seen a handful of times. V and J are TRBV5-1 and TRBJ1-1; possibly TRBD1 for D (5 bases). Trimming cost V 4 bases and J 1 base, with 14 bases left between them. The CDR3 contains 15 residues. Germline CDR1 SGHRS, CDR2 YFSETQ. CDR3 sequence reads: CASSHPGLGNTEAFF. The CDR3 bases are TGCGCCAGCAGCCATCCAGGGTTAGGGAACACTGAAGCTTTCTTT.

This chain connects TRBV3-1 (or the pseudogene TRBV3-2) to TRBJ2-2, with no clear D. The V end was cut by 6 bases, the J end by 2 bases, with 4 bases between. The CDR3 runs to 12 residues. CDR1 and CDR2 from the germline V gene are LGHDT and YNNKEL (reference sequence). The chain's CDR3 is CASSYNTGELFF. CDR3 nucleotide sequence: TGTGCCAGCAGTTACAACACCGGGGAGCTGTTTTTT.

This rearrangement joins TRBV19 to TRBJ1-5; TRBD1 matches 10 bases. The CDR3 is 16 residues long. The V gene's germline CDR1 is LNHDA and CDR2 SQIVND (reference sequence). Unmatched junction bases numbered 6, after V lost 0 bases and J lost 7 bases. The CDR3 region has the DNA TGTGCCAGTAGTATAGATGTCGGGACAGGGGCCCAGCCCCAGCATTTT. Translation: CASSIDVGTGAQPQHF. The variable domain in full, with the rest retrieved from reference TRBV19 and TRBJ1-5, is DGGITQSPKYLFRKEGQNVTLSCEQNLNHDAMYWYRQDPGQGLRLIYYSQIVNDFQKGDIAEGYSVSREKKESFPLTVTSAQKNPTAFYLCASSIDVGTGAQPQHFGDGTRLSIL.

CDR3 protein: CASSITGGNYGYTF. The CDR3, as DNA: TGTGCCAGCAGTATCACAGGGGGCAACTATGGCTACACCTTC. The genes are TRBV28 and TRBJ1-2, with 9 positions matching TRBD1. This CDR3 contains 14 residues. CDR1 and CDR2 from the germline V gene are MDHEN and SYDVKM. Losses at the gene ends were 5 bases for V and 2 bases for J; bases not matched to a gene: 3.

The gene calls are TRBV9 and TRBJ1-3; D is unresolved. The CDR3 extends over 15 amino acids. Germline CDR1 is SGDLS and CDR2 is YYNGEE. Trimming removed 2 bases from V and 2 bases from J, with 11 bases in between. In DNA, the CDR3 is TGTGCCAGCAGCGTCTCGCAGGTTCCTGGAAACACCATATATTTT. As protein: CASSVSQVPGNTIYF.

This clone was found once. The chain's CDR3 is CASSQAERGVVAGELFF. The CDR3 DNA follows: TGCGCCAGCAGCCAAGCGGAGCGGGGAGTGGTTGCCGGGGAGCTGTTTTTT. The chain combines TRBV4-1 with TRBJ2-2, with TRBD2 matching over 7 bases. Germline V gene data show CDR1 as MGHRA and CDR2 as YSYEKL. This CDR3 contains 17 residues. The junction had 11 bases not matched to a gene; V was cut back by 1 base and J by 6 bases.

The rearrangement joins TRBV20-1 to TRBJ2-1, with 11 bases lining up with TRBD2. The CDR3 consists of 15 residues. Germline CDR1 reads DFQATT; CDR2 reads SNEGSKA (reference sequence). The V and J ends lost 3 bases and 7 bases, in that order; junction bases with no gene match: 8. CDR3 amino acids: CSASATSGALNEQFF. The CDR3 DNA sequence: TGCAGTGCTAGTGCGACTAGCGGGGCCTTAAATGAGCAGTTCTTC.

The CDR3 loop is CASSQDRVFGNTIYF. The CDR3, as DNA: TGTGCCAGCAGCCAGGACAGGGTGTTCGGAAACACCATATATTTT. The J gene is TRBJ1-3, the V gene TRBV7-2, with 8 bases matching TRBD1. The CDR3 has 15 residues. Germline-derived CDR1 and CDR2 are SGHTA and FQGNSA. Trimming took 5 bases from V and 4 from J; bases not matched to a gene: 7. The whole variable domain, remainder taken from reference TRBV7-2 and TRBJ1-3, is GAGVSQSPSNKVTEKGKDVELRCDPISGHTALYWYRQSLGQGLEFLIYFQGNSAPDKSGLPSDRFSAERTGGSVSTLTIQRTQQEDSAVYLCASSQDRVFGNTIYFGEGSWLTVV.

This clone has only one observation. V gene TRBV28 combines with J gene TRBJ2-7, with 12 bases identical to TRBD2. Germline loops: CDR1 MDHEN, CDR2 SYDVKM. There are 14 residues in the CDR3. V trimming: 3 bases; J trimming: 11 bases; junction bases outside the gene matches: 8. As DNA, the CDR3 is TGTGCCAGCAGTTTGACTAGCGGGGGAAGTTTTGAGTACTTC. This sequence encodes CASSLTSGGSFEYF.

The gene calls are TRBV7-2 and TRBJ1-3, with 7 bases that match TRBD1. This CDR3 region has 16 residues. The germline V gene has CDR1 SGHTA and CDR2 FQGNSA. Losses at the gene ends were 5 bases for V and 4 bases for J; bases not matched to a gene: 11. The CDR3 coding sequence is TGTGCCAGCAGCCCAGACGGCGGGACAGTCGGAAACACCATATATTTT. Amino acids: CASSPDGGTVGNTIYF.

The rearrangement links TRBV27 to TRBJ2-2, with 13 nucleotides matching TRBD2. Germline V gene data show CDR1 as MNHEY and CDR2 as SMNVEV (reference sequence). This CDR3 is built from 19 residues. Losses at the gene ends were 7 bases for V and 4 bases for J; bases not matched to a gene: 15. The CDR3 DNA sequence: TGTGCCAGCACCCCCATGGTGACTAGCGGGGGGCTTCGCACCGGGGAGCTGTTTTTT. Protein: CASTPMVTSGGLRTGELFF.

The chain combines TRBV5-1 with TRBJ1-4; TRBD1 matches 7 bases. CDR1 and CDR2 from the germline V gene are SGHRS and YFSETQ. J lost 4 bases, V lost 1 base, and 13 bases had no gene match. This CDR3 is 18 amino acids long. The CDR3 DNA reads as TGCGCCAGCAGCTTGACCCCCCCTTATGGGACAGATAATGAAAAACTGTTTTTT. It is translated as CASSLTPPYGTDNEKLFF.

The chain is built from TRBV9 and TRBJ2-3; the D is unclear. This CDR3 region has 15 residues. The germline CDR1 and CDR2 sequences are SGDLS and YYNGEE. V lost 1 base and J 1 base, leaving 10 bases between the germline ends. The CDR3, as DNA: TGTGCCAGCAGCGTAAGTCCAAGGGGCACAGATACGCAGTATTTT. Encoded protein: CASSVSPRGTDTQYF.